Given below is one TCR beta chain in context. What this receptor recognizes is not known. Qualities for individual bases were not recorded, and no much larger clone is one base off. Preparation of the library involved PCR. The reads were generated on an Illumina HiSeq 2500. Unique molecular identifiers were incorporated into TCR beta cDNA libraries to reduce PCR and sequencing biases. Every 1 to 10 million input T cells yielded around 500,000 cDNA molecules, meaning each molecule approximated one T cell. The patient libraries were prepared and sequenced using the same protocol as the earlier healthy control dataset. Samples belonging to the same batch were prepared together, multiplexed and sequenced on a shared HiSeq lane. Under the source paper's analysis protocol: Raw barcoded reads were processed with MIGEC, discarding single-read molecular identifier groups before consensus assembly and CDR3 extraction. Clonotype tables were post-analysed with VDJtools, and diversity was normalized by down-sampling all datasets to the smallest sample size. In repertoire overlap clustering, CDR3 amino acid sequences, but not nucleotide sequences, were matched to correct batch-related cross-sample contamination. TCRdb cleaned the public reads at Q25 with fastp, built clones with MiXCR and kept in-frame beta chains. Every distinct CDR3 protein forms one entry, paired with its most common genes and DNA. TCRdb's processing, not the authors' own work, is the source of the V and J calls. This sample holds some 190,000 distinct CDR3 sequences; 29% were observed only once. The ten largest clones add up to more than 3% of the sample.

From the germline V gene, CDR1 is KGHSH and CDR2 is LQKENI. V has 2 bases trimmed and J has 0 bases trimmed; junction bases matching no gene number 5. The CDR3 contains 16 residues, cysteine and phenylalanine counted. Of all the DNA, just the CDR3 is kept, 48 bases in frame from base 1. The data were taken from a study of post-analysis software for immune sequencing data (dated by TCRdb to between 2014 and 2017). Looking at the study overall: Recorded disease courses included relapsing-remitting, secondary progressive and progressive-relapsing multiple sclerosis, with some patients lacking subtype annotation. A subset of samples was prepared in parallel using single-end sample barcoding, then pooled and co-amplified after Illumina adapter ligation. The patient repertoires were set against under 13 previously published healthy control repertoires from donors whose ages ranged from 6 to 25 years.

TCR beta repertoires were profiled from peripheral blood of 13 young patients with multiple sclerosis to demonstrate the VDJtools post-analysis software. The multiple sclerosis patients were children and adolescents ranging in age from roughly 6 to 15 years. General conclusions and limits of the study: When samples were clustered directly using the F measure, samples prepared in the same batch co-clustered strongly, which prompted a batch-effect correction. The control group was slightly older than the multiple sclerosis patient group. Multiple sclerosis patients had significantly lower normalized Chao1 diversity than controls, a result that suggests substantial peripheral T-cell clonal expansion. About 5 TRBV segments, including TRBV5-6, TRBV5-1 and TRBV20-1, were significantly more frequent in patients than controls.

The rearrangement combines TRBV18 with TRBJ2-3; the central 7 bases match TRBD1. Input material: blood. This clonotype was sampled from a girl aged 2-17 years with multiple sclerosis. The sequence in DNA is TGTGCCAGCTCACCAACTCCGGGACAGAGCACAGATACGCAGTATTTT. This codes for CASSPTPGQSTDTQYF.